This T cell receptor (beta chain) is drawn from a study of blood T cells in healthy people across ages. General observations from the study: Measured against age, TCR beta diversity per million T cells decreased in a roughly linear manner. The lack of PBMC sorting stopped any conclusive naive versus antigen-experienced comparison.

Peripheral blood samples of 9 to 10 milliliters were drawn from each donor. Every sample yielded at least 6.5 million isolated PBMCs. The use of a sample-barcoded 5' primer and a J-beta primer mix characterized a second PCR of about 7 to 12 cycles. Via MiXCR, TCRdb re-called the 5' RACE reads, giving one row per CDR3 protein. This sample has over 950,000 distinct CDR3 sequences, with around 54% found just once. Trimming left V 1 base short and J 5 bases short, with 15 bases between. Germline CDR1 and CDR2: LNHNV and YYDKDF (reference sequence). CDR3 length: 16 amino acids. For this clonotype: Its antigen is not known.

This chain uses TRBV15 with TRBJ1-5; D remains ambiguous. Sequenced material: blood. This TCR was sampled from a woman in her fifties or sixties in good health. The CDR3 reads CATSRGRGQAYQPQHF. CDR3 DNA: TGTGCCACCAGCAGAGGGAGAGGGCAGGCCTATCAGCCCCAGCATTTT. Full variable domain (missing parts from reference TRBV15 and TRBJ1-5): DAMVIQNPRYQVTQFGKPVTLSCSQTLNHNVMYWYQQKSSQAPKLLFHYYDKDFNNEADTPDNFQSRRPNTSFCFLDIRSPGLGDTAMYLCATSRGRGQAYQPQHFGDGTRLSIL.